The TCR beta chain described here comes from a study of cytotoxic CD8 clonotypes in ibrutinib-treated CLL (dated by TCRdb to about 2021). Background for the entire study: In this cohort, around 15 patients were treatment-naive and about a dozen were relapsed/refractory, while fewer than 18 had unmutated IGHV. Responses were partial in around 25 patients and complete in 2; after median about 70 months follow-up, about 14 stayed in remission and about twelve progressed. The response samples were drawn at a median of approximately 12 months into treatment, with a range of about 6 to 40 months. An average of around 250,000 productive templates and 80,000 to 95,000 productive rearrangements was obtained per sample. Of the roughly 86 people in the trial, around 25 had longitudinal samples available. Cryopreserved peripheral blood mononuclear cells were collected at three points: before therapy, at response, and at either sustained remission or disease progression. Patients were still on ibrutinib when every remission and progressive disease sample was collected.

What the study reported, not specific to this receptor: Sampling times were not matched between patients in sustained remission and patients whose disease was progressing, and lymph node repertoires were not examined. At baseline, clonality was higher than in age-matched healthy donors and showed a strong correlation with circulating CD8+ T-cell counts. An increase in clonality was observed at ibrutinib response, with clonality remaining stable during sustained remission and falling back toward baseline at progression. Public clonotypes were rare and either shrank or stayed stable during treatment, and the rise in clonality at ibrutinib response reflected expansion of private clonotypes.

As regards this clone: What antigen it recognizes has not been identified. No base qualities exist here, and no much larger clone lies one base off it.

The time point label corresponds to: about a year on ibrutinib. For TCR beta library preparation, about 2.2 micrograms of genomic DNA were extracted from the cryopreserved PBMCs. High-throughput TCR beta sequencing was performed on longitudinal blood samples from CLL patients receiving ibrutinib monotherapy. The patients were enrolled in a single-center, open-label phase 2 trial of ibrutinib monotherapy. Each clonotype received, on average, 10x coverage in deep resolution sequencing performed on a MiSeq, where the target depth lay between 1 in 1 million and 1 in 200,000 T cells. The immunoSEQ hsTCRB Kit was used to generate TCR beta libraries. The original pipeline was this. Data were analyzed with ImmunoSEQ Data Assistant and ImmunoSEQ Analyzer, with V, D and J genes assigned per IMGT definitions. Clonality was computed as one minus normalized Shannon entropy of productive rearrangement frequencies, ranging from 0 to 1. Only overrepresented clonotypes making up at least 0.05% of the repertoire of each patient were included in the public clonotype analysis. More than ten age-matched healthy donor repertoires from immuneACCESS were used as controls for clonality. The source is immuneACCESS, and TCRdb retained only in-frame sequences with V and J called. Part of the clones is not carried over; for the studies checked, unresolved V genes explain less than half of this, and the remainder is unexplained. V and J calls and clone size are copied from that table; D and trimming were computed from the DNA. This sample comprises around 150,000 clones, 81% of them detected only once. The ten most abundant clones make up over 2% of the sample.

V drops 3 bases and J drops 0 bases, leaving 9 bases in between. The CDR3, cysteine through phenylalanine, is 14 amino acids long. Only the CDR3 DNA stays, 42 bases, in frame from base 1. CDR1 is given as SQVTM and CDR2 as ANQGSEA, both from the germline V gene. Source: PBMCs, taken after 12 months of ibrutinib treatment. The source of this sequence is a human donor with chronic lymphocytic leukemia. The sequence joins TRBV29-1 to TRBJ1-3; there is no confident call for the D gene. The CDR3 region has the sequence CSVDRHGSGNTIYF. The DNA reads TGCAGCGTTGACAGGCACGGCTCTGGAAACACCATATATTTT.